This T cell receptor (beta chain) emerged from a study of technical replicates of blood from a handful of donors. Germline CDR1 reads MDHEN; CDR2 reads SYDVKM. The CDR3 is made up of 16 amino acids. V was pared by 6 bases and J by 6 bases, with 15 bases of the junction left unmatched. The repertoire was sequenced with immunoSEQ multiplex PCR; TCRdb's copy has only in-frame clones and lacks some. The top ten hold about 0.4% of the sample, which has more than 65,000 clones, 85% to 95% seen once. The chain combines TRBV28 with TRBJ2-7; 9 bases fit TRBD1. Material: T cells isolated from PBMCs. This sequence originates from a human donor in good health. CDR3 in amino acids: CASSPAPGQGEIEQYF. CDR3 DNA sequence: TGTGCCAGCAGCCCTGCGCCGGGACAGGGAGAAATCGAGCAGTACTTC.